This T cell receptor beta chain was obtained from a study of blood T cells in healthy people across ages. Findings of the study overall: Expanded clonotype changes were possibly confounded by unknown donor CMV status.

This clonotype was counted only a few times. Antigen: not known. CDR1 is MNHEY and CDR2 is SMNVEV in the germline V gene (reference sequence). V shed 6 bases and J 4 bases; nucleotides not matched to a gene: 4. The CDR3 has 14 amino acids. Then a second PCR, running roughly 7 to 11 cycles, was carried out with a sample-barcoded 5' primer and a J-beta primer mix. MiXCR, run by TCRdb on the 5' RACE reads, gives a single entry per CDR3 protein. Of approximately 1.5 million distinct CDR3 sequences in the sample, approximately 42% are singletons; the top ten hold about 4.1%. This receptor was identified in a woman aged 18-30 years in good health. Sequencing was performed on blood. The V call is TRBV27, the J call TRBJ2-3; 10 bases map to TRBD2. The CDR3 nucleotides read TGTGCCAGCAGGCCTAGCGGGGGTCCAGATACGCAGTATTTT. Translating it yields CASRPSGGPDTQYF.